The 17 T cell receptor beta chains presented below share a single source sample, sequenced in a study of blood T cell repertoires in COVID-19. TCRdb's copy holds only in-frame clones and misses some; the assay was immunoSEQ multiplex PCR. The repertoire consists of roughly 140,000 clones, with 88% occurring once and the leading ten covering 1.5% to 2%. Sequenced material: peripheral blood. The receptors derive from a man aged 70 or older with acute or convalescent COVID-19.

The genes are TRBV28 and TRBJ1-1; D is perhaps TRBD1 (6 bases). Germline V gene lookup returns CDR1 MDHEN and CDR2 SYDVKM. V was trimmed by 4 bases and J by 6 bases, leaving 18 bases between them. The CDR3 length is 15 residues. The CDR3 protein is CASSSLGGGESEAFF. As DNA, the CDR3 is TGTGCCAGCAGTTCTCTGGGAGGGGGGGAATCTGAAGCTTTCTTT. Based on the CDR3 plus reference TRBV28 and TRBJ1-1, the full variable domain is DVKVTQSSRYLVKRTGEKVFLECVQDMDHENMFWYRQDPGLGLRLIYFSYDVKMKEKGDIPEGYSVSREKKERFSLILESASTNQTSMYLCASSSLGGGESEAFFGQGTRLTVV.

The chain is built from TRBV5-6 and TRBJ1-2; D call uncertain. This CDR3 has 12 amino acids. Looked up from germline, CDR1 is SGHDT and CDR2 is YYEEEE. Deletions cut 4 bases from V and 3 bases from J, with 7 bases between. CDR3 sequence reads: CASSPGDYGYTF. The CDR3 nucleotides read TGTGCCAGCAGCCCCGGTGACTATGGCTACACCTTC.

V gene TRBV6-5 combines with J gene TRBJ1-5; the D gene is possibly TRBD1 (6 bases). The CDR3 contains 13 residues. Germline CDR1 reads MNHEY; CDR2 reads SVGAGI. Deletions cut 6 bases from V and 6 bases from J, with 12 bases between. The CDR3, as DNA: TGTGCCAGCAGCCCGAGGGGGGGTCAGCCCCAGCATTTT. This gives the protein CASSPRGGQPQHF.

V and J are TRBV12-5 and TRBJ1-4; D is unresolved. CDR1 is LGHNT, CDR2 FRNRAP, per germline. V was trimmed by 2 bases and J by 7 bases, leaving 11 bases between them. The CDR3 is made up of 14 amino acids. CDR3 loop: CASGLWPAGEKLFF. CDR3 sequence (DNA): TGTGCTAGTGGTTTGTGGCCGGCGGGTGAAAAACTGTTTTTT. The entire variable domain, with the rest obtained from reference TRBV12-5 and TRBJ1-4, is as follows: DARVTQTPRHKVTEMGQEVTMRCQPILGHNTVFWYRQTMMQGLELLAYFRNRAPLDDSGMPKDRFSAEMPDATLATLKIQPSEPRDSAVYFCASGLWPAGEKLFFGSGTQLSVL.

The chain recombines TRBV11-2 with TRBJ2-1, with D possibly matching TRBD1 (5 bases). The CDR3 has 14 amino acids. V lost 1 base to trimming and J lost 6 bases, with 10 bases between them. Germline V gives CDR1 SGHAT, CDR2 FQNNGV. CDR3: CASSLAQGPNEQFF. CDR3 bases: TGTGCCAGCAGCTTAGCCCAGGGCCCCAATGAGCAGTTCTTC.

This sequence joins TRBV7-9 and TRBJ2-7; D not resolved. The V gene's germline CDR1 is SEHNR and CDR2 FQNEAQ (reference sequence). V lost 5 bases and J lost 0, with 8 bases in between. The CDR3 is 13 residues long. As DNA, the CDR3 is TGTGCCAGCAGCCCCCCGGTCTCCTACGAGCAGTACTTC. This sequence encodes CASSPPVSYEQYF.

The genes are TRBV19 and TRBJ2-7; 11 nucleotides match TRBD1. The CDR3 is made up of 15 amino acids. V gave up 2 bases and J gave up 6 bases; unmatched junction bases: 6. The germline V gene encodes CDR1 LNHDA and CDR2 SQIVND (reference sequence). For the CDR3, the DNA is TGTGCCAGTAGTATAAAGGGGACAGGGGGGACCGAGCAGTACTTC. This translates into CASSIKGTGGTEQYF.

The CDR3 nucleotides read TGCGCCAGCAGGGATCCGGGAGTGGAGACCCAGTACTTC. It yields the protein CASRDPGVETQYF. This sequence joins TRBV5-1 and TRBJ2-5; D possibly corresponds to TRBD2 (6 bases). The ends were cut back, 5 bases at V and 5 bases at J, with 13 bases in the middle. The germline CDR1 and CDR2 sequences are SGHRS and YFSETQ. This CDR3 region has 13 residues.

The rearrangement joins TRBV6-6 to TRBJ1-2; TRBD1 matches at 8 bases. V was clipped by 4 bases and J by 8 bases; unmatched bases: 12. Germline-derived CDR1 and CDR2 are MNHNY and SVGAGI (reference sequence). This CDR3 contains 15 residues. CDR3 residues: CASSSSLGQGGGYTF. The CDR3 DNA reads TGTGCCAGCAGTTCTTCCCTTGGACAGGGAGGCGGCTACACCTTC.

The chain is built from TRBV18 and TRBJ2-4; 8 bases are shared with TRBD1. The germline CDR1 and CDR2 sequences are KGHSH and LQKENI. The length of the CDR3 is 15 residues. The trim removed 5 bases at V and 7 bases at J, leaving 10 bases unmatched. The DNA of the CDR3 is TGTGCCAGCTCATTAGACAGGGGAGCAGGGAACATTCAGTACTTC. Translated, it gives CASSLDRGAGNIQYF. The full variable domain, rest sourced from reference TRBV18 and TRBJ2-4, is NAGVMQNPRHLVRRRGQEARLRCSPMKGHSHVYWYRQLPEEGLKFMVYLQKENIIDESGMPKERFSAEFPKEGPSILRIQQVVRGDSAAYFCASSLDRGAGNIQYFGAGTRLSVL.

This rearrangement joins TRBV3-1 (or the pseudogene TRBV3-2) to TRBJ1-2; 8 positions match TRBD1. CDR1 is LGHDT and CDR2 is YNNKEL in the germline V gene (reference sequence). V was clipped by 5 bases and J by 7 bases; unmatched bases: 12. This CDR3 has 15 residues. The CDR3 reads CASSIGQGRPSGYTF. The CDR3 nucleotides read TGTGCCAGCAGCATAGGACAGGGAAGGCCCAGTGGCTACACCTTC.

Concerning this clone itself: This specimen includes other DNA sequences encoding the same CDR3. The chain couples TRBV3-1 (or the pseudogene TRBV3-2) to TRBJ2-7, with TRBD1 matching 9 bases. Germline CDR1 is LGHDT and CDR2 is YNNKEL (reference sequence). V gave up 4 bases and J gave up 6 bases; unmatched junction bases: 7. This CDR3 is 14 amino acids long. CDR3 sequence (DNA): TGTGCCAGCAGCCCCCTGGACAGGGGTGGCGAGCAGTACTTC. Translated: CASSPLDRGGEQYF.

V and J are TRBV11-2 and TRBJ1-1; TRBD1 aligns across 8 bases. Germline CDR1 and CDR2: SGHAT and FQNNGV. The J segment lost 0 bases and the V segment lost 5 bases, leaving 5 bases of the junction unmatched. The CDR3 is 15 amino acids. Here the CDR3 reads CASSPRQGLNTEAFF. The CDR3 bases are TGTGCCAGCAGCCCGAGACAGGGGCTGAACACTGAAGCTTTCTTT.

CDR3 sequence (DNA): TGTGCCAGCAGCTTAGATGGCAGGGCTAATGGCTACACCTTC. The encoded protein is CASSLDGRANGYTF. The chain combines TRBV7-9 with TRBJ1-2; maybe TRBD1 (5 bases). This CDR3 contains 14 residues. Germline V gives CDR1 SEHNR, CDR2 FQNEAQ (reference sequence). Deletions cut 1 base from V and 6 bases from J, with 12 bases between.

This chain joins TRBV5-6 and TRBJ1-2; 8 bases align to TRBD1. The CDR3 totals 16 residues. Looked up from germline, CDR1 is SGHDT and CDR2 is YYEEEE. V trimming: 4 bases; J trimming: 6 bases; junction bases outside the gene matches: 14. Written as DNA, the CDR3 is TGTGCCAGCAGCCCGAGTTGGGATTCCAGGGGGCATGGCTACACCTTC. This encodes CASSPSWDSRGHGYTF.

The J gene is TRBJ2-1, the V gene TRBV24-1, with TRBD1 matching over 7 bases. Germline loops: CDR1 KGHDR, CDR2 SFDVKD. This CDR3 region has 14 residues. The V and J ends lost 5 bases and 5 bases, in that order; junction bases with no gene match: 5. CDR3 sequence reads: CATSATGTDNEQFF. DNA for the CDR3: TGTGCCACCAGTGCAACCGGGACAGACAATGAGCAGTTCTTC.

For the CDR3, the DNA is TGTGCCAGCAGTCCGACAGTCTATGGCTACACCTTC. It translates to CASSPTVYGYTF. J is TRBJ1-2 and V is TRBV12-3 or TRBV12-4; maybe TRBD1 (5 bases). V was shortened by 5 bases and J by 4 bases, with 8 bases between the two germline ends. The length of the CDR3 is 12 residues.